The clone carrying this TCR beta chain showed up just a few times. These data are taken from a study of patients and donors after allogeneic stem cell transplantation. MiXCR, applied by TCRdb to the RT-PCR reads, yields one record per CDR3 protein. The data show 70,000 or so distinct CDR3 sequences, 26% seen once. The CDR3 has 12 amino acids. Trimming took 6 bases from V and 1 from J, leaving 4 bases between them. CDR1 is KGHDR, CDR2 SFDVKD, per germline. Sequenced input: blood, either unsorted or a sorted T cell fraction (not recorded which). This chain links TRBV24-1 with TRBJ2-3; no definite D call. The clonotype originates from a human donor who was either an allogeneic HSCT recipient or a stem cell or donor lymphocyte infusion donor (not recorded which). It is not recorded whose cells these are; they may come from a transplant donor. CDR3 in amino acids: CATSTGTDTQYF. In DNA form, the CDR3 reads TGTGCCACCAGTACTGGCACAGATACGCAGTATTTT.